This TCR beta chain was profiled in a study of T cell clonotyping in hematopoietic cell transplantation. General observations from the study: Pathologically expanded recipient clonotypes increased progressively from day 30 to day 180 as diversity fell. Few recipient clonotypes overlapped donors; over 95% were de novo at given depth. Higher Inverse Simpson Index values in graft donor and pretransplant recipient predicted broader posttransplant TCR diversity.

TCRdb keeps only in-frame clones here, not all; method: immunoSEQ multiplex PCR. The sample lists 75,000 to 95,000 clones, 90% to 96% occurring once. Time point described: recipient sample about 28 days before transplant, after cytoreduction. For this clone: Its specificity is unknown.

Germline V gives CDR1 MNHEY, CDR2 SVGAGI. The CDR3 is made up of 15 amino acids. Trimming removed 2 bases at V and 0 bases at J, with 8 bases between. The TCR originated in a woman aged 45 to 65 with acute myeloid leukemia. Some clones in this sample may be carry-over from other donors' samples. The rearrangement uses TRBV6-5 and TRBJ2-1; no firm D call. The starting material was peripheral blood mononuclear cells, obtained before stem cell transplant. CDR3 sequence: CASSYGRFSYNEQFF. The CDR3 DNA sequence: TGTGCCAGCAGTTACGGCCGGTTCTCCTACAATGAGCAGTTCTTC.